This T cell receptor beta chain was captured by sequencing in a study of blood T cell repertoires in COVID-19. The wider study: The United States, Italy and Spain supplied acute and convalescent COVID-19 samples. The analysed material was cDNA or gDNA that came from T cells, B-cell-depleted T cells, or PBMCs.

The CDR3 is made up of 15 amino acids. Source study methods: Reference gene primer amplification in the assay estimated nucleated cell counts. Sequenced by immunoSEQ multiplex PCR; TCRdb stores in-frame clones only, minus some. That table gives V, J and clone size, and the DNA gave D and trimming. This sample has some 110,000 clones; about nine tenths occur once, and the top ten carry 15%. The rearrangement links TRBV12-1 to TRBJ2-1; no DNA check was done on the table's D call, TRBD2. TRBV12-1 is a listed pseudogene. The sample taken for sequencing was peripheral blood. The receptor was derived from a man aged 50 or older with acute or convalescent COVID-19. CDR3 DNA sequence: TGTGCCAGCAGCTTTGGAGCGGGAGGGGAGGATGAGCAGTTCTTC. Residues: CASSFGAGGEDEQFF.